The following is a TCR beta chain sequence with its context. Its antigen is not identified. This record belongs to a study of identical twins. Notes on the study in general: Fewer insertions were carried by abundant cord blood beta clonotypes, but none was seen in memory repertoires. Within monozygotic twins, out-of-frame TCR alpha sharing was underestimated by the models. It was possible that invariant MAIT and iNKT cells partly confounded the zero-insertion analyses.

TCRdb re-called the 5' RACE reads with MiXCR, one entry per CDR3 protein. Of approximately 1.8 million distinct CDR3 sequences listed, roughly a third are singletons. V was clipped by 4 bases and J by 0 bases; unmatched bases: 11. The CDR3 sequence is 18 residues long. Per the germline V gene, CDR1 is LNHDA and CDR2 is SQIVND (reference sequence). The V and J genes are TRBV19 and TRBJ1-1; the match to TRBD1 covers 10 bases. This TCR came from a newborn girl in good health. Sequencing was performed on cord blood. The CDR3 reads CASSTRRQGARMNTEAFF. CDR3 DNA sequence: TGTGCCAGTAGTACGCGCCGACAGGGGGCCCGAATGAACACTGAAGCTTTCTTT.